This entry lists 10 T cell receptor beta chains sequenced from one sample in a study of T cell changes during pregnancy in multiple sclerosis. Sequencing was performed with immunoSEQ multiplex PCR; in TCRdb, only in-frame clones are kept and a portion is missing. Of 34,000 or so clones in the sample, about nine tenths were seen once. Sample: CD8+ T cells from peripheral blood mononuclear cells, taken after pregnancy. All receptors come from a female donor with multiple sclerosis, enrolled in a pregnancy study.

This chain connects TRBV11-2 to TRBJ1-1; D unresolved. From germline, CDR1 is SGHAT and CDR2 FQNNGV. The germline V and J ends were trimmed by 0 bases and 1 base, with 9 bases remaining between them. The CDR3 extends over 15 amino acids. CDR3 amino acids: CASSLELFSNTEAFF. The CDR3 DNA reads as TGTGCCAGCAGCTTAGAGTTATTTTCGAACACTGAAGCTTTCTTT.

The rearrangement joins TRBV7-9 to TRBJ1-1; 9 bases align to TRBD1. V was pared by 6 bases and J by 7 bases, with 12 bases of the junction left unmatched. Germline V lookup: CDR1 SEHNR, CDR2 FQNEAQ (reference sequence). The CDR3 is 15 amino acids. The CDR3 DNA reads as TGTGCCAGCAGTGGGGCGGGACAGGGTGTCATTGAAGCTTTCTTT. This translates into CASSGAGQGVIEAFF.

The CDR3: CASSRVAGGPNEQFF. Here the CDR3 DNA reads TGTGCCAGCAGCCGGGTAGCGGGGGGGCCCAATGAGCAGTTCTTC. The V and J genes are TRBV2 and TRBJ2-1; 11 bases are a match to TRBD2. The V gene's germline CDR1 is SNHLY and CDR2 FYNNEI. The ends lost 6 bases at V and 6 bases at J; junction bases unmatched: 7. The CDR3 spans 15 residues.

The chain combines TRBV6-6 with TRBJ1-6; tentatively, D is TRBD1 (6 bases). The CDR3 consists of 15 residues. In germline, CDR1 is MNHNY, CDR2 SVGAGI (reference sequence). V was pared by 0 bases and J by 9 bases, with 12 bases between. CDR3 sequence (DNA): TGTGCCAGCAGTTACTCGCAAGGGACAACTTCACCCCTCCACTTT. It is translated as CASSYSQGTTSPLHF.

This clone showed up just a few times. This CDR3 is CASSLVRQGRGAFF. The CDR3 region has the DNA TGTGCCAGCAGCTTGGTCCGACAGGGGAGGGGAGCTTTCTTT. This chain connects TRBV7-9 to TRBJ1-1, with 8 nucleotides matching TRBD1. CDR1 is SEHNR and CDR2 is FQNEAQ in the germline V gene (reference sequence). V lost 3 bases to trimming and J lost 10 bases; unmatched junction nucleotides: 10. The CDR3 is 14 amino acids. Based on the CDR3 plus reference TRBV7-9 and TRBJ1-1, the full variable domain is DTGVSQNPRHKITKRGQNVTFRCDPISEHNRLYWYRQTLGQGPEFLTYFQNEAQLEKSRLLSDRFSAERPKGSFSTLEIQRTEQGDSAMYLCASSLVRQGRGAFFGQGTRLTVV.

The genes are TRBV27 and TRBJ2-7; 7 bases match TRBD1. V was pared by 4 bases and J by 6 bases, with 9 bases of the junction left unmatched. The germline gives CDR1 MNHEY, CDR2 SMNVEV (reference sequence). The CDR3 loop spans 14 amino acids. The CDR3 DNA sequence: TGTGCCAGCAGTTCGGCCTCGACAGGGTCCGAGCAGTACTTC. Translation: CASSSASTGSEQYF.

V is TRBV11-2 and J is TRBJ2-1, with D perhaps matching TRBD2 (5 bases). V lost 3 bases and J lost 0, with 9 bases in between. The CDR3 runs to 15 residues. The V gene's germline CDR1 is SGHAT and CDR2 FQNNGV. CDR3 residues: CASSFLGSSYNEQFF. The CDR3 nucleotides read TGTGCCAGCAGCTTTCTGGGGAGCTCCTACAATGAGCAGTTCTTC. Full variable domain (missing parts from reference TRBV11-2 and TRBJ2-1): EAGVAQSPRYKIIEKRQSVAFWCNPISGHATLYWYQQILGQGPKLLIQFQNNGVVDDSQLPKDRFSAERLKGVDSTLKIQPAKLEDSAVYLCASSFLGSSYNEQFFGPGTRLTVL.

This clone was recorded once. This chain uses TRBV6-1 with TRBJ1-5; TRBD1 is a possible D gene (5 bases). Germline V gives CDR1 MNHNS, CDR2 SASEGT. CDR3 length: 14 residues. V was trimmed by 7 bases and J by 7 bases, leaving 17 bases between them. The CDR3 spells CASTPLGASQPQHF. The CDR3 DNA follows: TGTGCCAGCACCCCCCTAGGGGCAAGCCAGCCCCAGCATTTT.

The chain links TRBV6-1 to TRBJ2-7; perhaps TRBD2 as D (5 bases). V lost 6 bases and J 2 bases, leaving 11 bases between the germline ends. The CDR3 is 13 residues long. Germline V gene sequence: CDR1 MNHNS, CDR2 SASEGT. DNA of the CDR3: TGTGCCAGCAGCCACCCGGGGACCTACGAGCAGTACTTC. Encoded protein: CASSHPGTYEQYF.

The V and J genes are TRBV27 and TRBJ1-5, with 9 nucleotides matching TRBD1. The CDR3 extends over 14 amino acids. Trimming removed 6 bases from V and 4 bases from J; junction bases left unmatched: 4. The germline CDR1 and CDR2 sequences are MNHEY and SMNVEV (reference sequence). In DNA, the CDR3 is TGTGCCAGCAGGGCCGGGACAGGGAATCAGCCCCAGCATTTT. Its translation is CASRAGTGNQPQHF.